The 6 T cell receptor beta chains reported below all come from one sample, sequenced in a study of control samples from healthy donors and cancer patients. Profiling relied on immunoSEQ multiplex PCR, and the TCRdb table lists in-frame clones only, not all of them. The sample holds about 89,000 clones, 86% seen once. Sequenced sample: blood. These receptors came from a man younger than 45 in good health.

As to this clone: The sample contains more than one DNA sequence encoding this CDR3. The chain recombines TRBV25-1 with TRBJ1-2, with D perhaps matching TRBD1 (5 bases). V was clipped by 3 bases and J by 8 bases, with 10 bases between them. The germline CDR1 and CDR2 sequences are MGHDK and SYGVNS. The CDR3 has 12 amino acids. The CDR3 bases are TGTGCCAGCAGTGAGCGGGGCTTGGGCTACACCTTC. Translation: CASSERGLGYTF.

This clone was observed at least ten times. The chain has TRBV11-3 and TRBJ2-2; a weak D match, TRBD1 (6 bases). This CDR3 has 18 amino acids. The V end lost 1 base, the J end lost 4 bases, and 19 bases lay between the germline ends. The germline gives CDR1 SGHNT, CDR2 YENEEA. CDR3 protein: CASSLAGRSGALTGELFF. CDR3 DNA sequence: TGTGCCAGCAGCTTAGCGGGCCGCTCAGGGGCGCTCACCGGGGAGCTGTTTTTT.

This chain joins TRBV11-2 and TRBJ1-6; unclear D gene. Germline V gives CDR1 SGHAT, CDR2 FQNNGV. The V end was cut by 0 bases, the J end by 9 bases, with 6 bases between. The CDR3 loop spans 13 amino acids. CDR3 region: CASSLDPVSPLHF. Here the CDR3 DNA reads TGTGCCAGCAGCTTAGATCCAGTTTCACCCCTCCACTTT.

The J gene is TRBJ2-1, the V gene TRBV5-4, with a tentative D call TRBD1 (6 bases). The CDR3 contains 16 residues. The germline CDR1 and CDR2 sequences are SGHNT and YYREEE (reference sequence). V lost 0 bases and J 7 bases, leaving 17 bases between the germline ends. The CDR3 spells CASSLAHRVDGNEQFF. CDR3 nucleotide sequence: TGTGCCAGCAGCTTGGCCCACAGGGTGGATGGAAATGAGCAGTTCTTC.

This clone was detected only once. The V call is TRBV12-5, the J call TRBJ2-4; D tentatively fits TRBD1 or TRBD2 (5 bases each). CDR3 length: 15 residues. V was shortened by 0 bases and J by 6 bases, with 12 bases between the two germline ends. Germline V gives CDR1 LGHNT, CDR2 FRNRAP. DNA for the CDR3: TGTGCTAGTGGTTTGGTACTAGGGGACCCAAACATTCAGTACTTC. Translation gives CASGLVLGDPNIQYF.

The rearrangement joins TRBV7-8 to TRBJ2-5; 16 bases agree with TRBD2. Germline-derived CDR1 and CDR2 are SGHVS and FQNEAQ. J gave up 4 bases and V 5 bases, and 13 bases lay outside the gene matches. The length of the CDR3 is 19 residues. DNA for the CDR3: TGTGCCAGCAGCCGCTCCGGGACTAGCGGGGGGGGGCTCAGAGAGACCCAGTACTTC. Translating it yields CASSRSGTSGGGLRETQYF. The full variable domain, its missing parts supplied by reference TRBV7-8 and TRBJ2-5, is GAGVSQSPRYKVAKRGQDVALRCDPISGHVSLFWYQQALGQGPEFLTYFQNEAQLDKSGLPSDRFFAERPEGSVSTLKIQRTQQEDSAVYLCASSRSGTSGGGLRETQYFGPGTRLLVL.